This TCR beta chain was captured by sequencing in a study of blood T cell repertoires in COVID-19. The overall study: Some COVID-19 samples were acute and others convalescent; all came from the United States, Italy and Spain. From T cells, B-cell-depleted T cells, or PBMCs came the material, which was cDNA or gDNA.

The assay was immunoSEQ multiplex PCR, and TCRdb's table has in-frame clones only and misses some. The sample includes roughly 220,000 clones, roughly 84% of them seen just once. The CDR3 is 12 amino acids. The V gene's germline CDR1 is SGDLS and CDR2 YYNGEE. Trimming took off 3 bases at V and 7 bases at J, with 10 bases between the two ends. This receptor was taken from a woman in her fifties or sixties who had recovered from COVID-19. V gene TRBV9 combines with J gene TRBJ1-2; D uncertain. Sequencing was performed on peripheral blood. CDR3 bases: TGTGCCAGCAGCGGAGAGGCCGTTGGCTACACCTTC. Translating gives CASSGEAVGYTF.